What follows are 15 T cell receptor beta chains derived from one specimen sequenced in a study of T cells after yellow fever vaccination. TCRdb re-called the 5' RACE reads through MiXCR, storing one row per CDR3 protein. The repertoire consists of hundreds of thousands of distinct CDR3 sequences, with approximately 13% occurring once and the leading ten covering about 16%. Sample: PBMCs, taken on the day of the yellow fever booster vaccination. The receptors originated from a man aged 25 to 40 who received the YFV17D yellow fever vaccine.

The V gene is TRBV7-9, the J gene TRBJ2-7; perhaps TRBD2 as D (5 bases). V was clipped by 5 bases and J by 3 bases, with 11 bases between them. CDR1 and CDR2 from the germline V gene are SEHNR and FQNEAQ (reference sequence). This CDR3 contains 13 residues. CDR3 coding DNA: TGTGCCAGCAGCCGACCCAGCGGCTACGAGCAGTACTTC. It is translated as CASSRPSGYEQYF.

The chain is built from TRBV15 and TRBJ1-3, with a weak D call TRBD1 (5 bases). CDR3 length: 14 residues. The V gene's germline CDR1 is LNHNV and CDR2 YYDKDF (reference sequence). The germline V and J ends were trimmed by 3 bases and 3 bases, with 9 bases remaining between them. CDR3 bases: TGTGCCACCAGCAGTTCAAGGGGTGGAAACACCATATATTTT. It encodes CATSSSRGGNTIYF.

This sequence joins TRBV4-3 and TRBJ1-1; D gene uncertain. Trimming removed 0 bases from V and 8 bases from J, with 10 bases in between. The CDR3 totals 13 residues. Germline V gene sequence: CDR1 LGHNA, CDR2 YSLEER. The CDR3, as DNA: TGCGCCAGCAGCCAAGATGCCAGTCTAGAAGCTTTCTTT. It is translated as CASSQDASLEAFF.

The chain carries TRBV5-1 and TRBJ2-5; 9 nucleotides agree with TRBD2. The CDR3 loop spans 16 amino acids. The V gene end was trimmed by 1 base and the J gene end by 2 bases; junction bases not matched to a gene: 6. The germline gives CDR1 SGHRS, CDR2 YFSETQ. The CDR3 DNA reads TGCGCCAGCAGCTTGTTCAGCGGGAGGATTCAAGAGACCCAGTACTTC. Its protein is CASSLFSGRIQETQYF.

Remarks on this clonotype: This may be a read error, as it is one base from a much larger clone. The rearrangement links TRBV5-1 to TRBJ2-2, with a tentative D call TRBD2 (5 bases). In germline, CDR1 is SGHRS, CDR2 YFSETQ. V gave up 2 bases and J gave up 7 bases, with 12 bases separating them. The CDR3 extends over 14 amino acids. In DNA, the CDR3 is TGCGCCAGCAGCTTCTGGTTTCGGGACGGGGAGCTGTTTTTT. Translating gives CASSFWFRDGELFF. Together with reference TRBV5-1 and TRBJ2-2, the CDR3 gives the full variable domain: KAGVTQTPRYLIKTRGQQVTLSCSPISGHRSVSWYQQTPGQGLQFLFEYFSETQRNKGNFPGRFSGRQFSNSRSEMNVSTLELGDSALYLCASSFWFRDGELFFGEGSRLTVL.

The chain joins TRBV12-3 or TRBV12-4 to TRBJ1-1, with TRBD1 as a possible D gene (5 bases). The CDR3 is 13 residues long. Trimming took off 5 bases at V and 4 bases at J, with 11 bases between the two ends. The CDR3 loop is CASSPYGGTEAFF. DNA for the CDR3: TGTGCCAGCAGTCCGTACGGGGGCACTGAAGCTTTCTTT.

The chain has TRBV3-1 and TRBJ2-7, with D maybe TRBD2 (7 bases). Germline V gene lookup returns CDR1 LGHDT and CDR2 YNNKEL (reference sequence). The CDR3 totals 14 residues. Between the trimmed V and J ends, which lost 1 base and 6 bases, there was a span of 13 bases. The DNA for the CDR3 is TGTGCCAGCAGCCAAGGGGGGGGGCGCTCCGAGCAGTACTTC. It yields the protein CASSQGGGRSEQYF.

The rearrangement joins TRBV9 to TRBJ2-1; 12 bases agree with TRBD2. The CDR3 extends over 17 amino acids. CDR1 is SGDLS and CDR2 is YYNGEE in the germline V gene. The V segment lost 0 bases and the J segment 7 bases; nucleotides outside the gene matches: 8. The CDR3 region is CASSVAPGTSGPNEQFF. CDR3 nucleotide sequence: TGTGCCAGCAGCGTAGCTCCCGGGACTAGCGGGCCAAATGAGCAGTTCTTC.

The rearrangement joins TRBV28 to TRBJ1-5; 7 bases fit TRBD1. The germline V gene encodes CDR1 MDHEN and CDR2 SYDVKM. With 10 bases clipped from V and 1 base from J, the junction kept 10 bases outside the gene matches. The length of the CDR3 is 15 residues. The CDR3 DNA reads TGTGCCACCGTAATAAACAGGGGCAGCAATCAGCCCCAGCATTTT. This translates into CATVINRGSNQPQHF.

The chain uses TRBV9 and TRBJ2-3; TRBD2 agrees at 8 bases. CDR1 and CDR2 from the germline V gene are SGDLS and YYNGEE. This CDR3 has 15 residues. V gave up 2 bases and J gave up 3 bases; unmatched junction bases: 5. CDR3: CASSVGLAETDTQYF. DNA of the CDR3: TGTGCCAGCAGCGTCGGACTAGCAGAGACAGATACGCAGTATTTT.

This clonotype was seen repeatedly, ten times or more. The CDR3, as DNA: TGCAGCGTTGATCTGGGGGCCCCCCAAGAGACCCAGTACTTC. Protein: CSVDLGAPQETQYF. The V and J genes are TRBV29-1 and TRBJ2-5, with a weak D call TRBD1 (6 bases). V dropped 3 bases and J dropped 1 base, with 12 bases sitting between them. The germline CDR1 and CDR2 sequences are SQVTM and ANQGSEA. The CDR3 sequence is 14 residues long.

The chain employs TRBV6-5 and TRBJ2-4, with D perhaps TRBD1 (5 bases). Germline V CDR1 and CDR2: MNHEY, SVGAGI. V dropped 0 bases and J dropped 7 bases, with 10 bases sitting between them. The CDR3 is made up of 14 amino acids. Here the CDR3 reads CASSYSSRGNIQYF. CDR3 DNA: TGTGCCAGCAGTTACTCATCAAGGGGCAACATTCAGTACTTC.

The chain uses TRBV5-1 and TRBJ2-1; the match to TRBD2 covers 12 bases. Germline assignment: CDR1 SGHRS and CDR2 YFSETQ. The trim removed 0 bases at V and 7 bases at J, leaving 11 bases unmatched. The CDR3 is 18 amino acids. The CDR3 sequence: CASSLARLTSGSANEQFF. The CDR3 DNA is TGCGCCAGCAGCTTGGCGCGCTTGACTAGCGGGAGTGCAAATGAGCAGTTCTTC.

This clonotype turned up a few times. The chain has TRBV5-1 and TRBJ2-1; maybe TRBD2 (6 bases). V shed 4 bases and J shed 5 bases, with 16 bases lying between them. Germline V gives CDR1 SGHRS, CDR2 YFSETQ. The CDR3 runs to 15 residues. The CDR3 spells CASSPLEGLDNEQFF. For the CDR3, the DNA is TGCGCCAGCAGCCCGTTGGAGGGGCTAGACAATGAGCAGTTCTTC.

The rearrangement uses TRBV18 and TRBJ2-2, with a weak D call TRBD2 (6 bases). CDR3 length: 16 amino acids. Germline CDR1 and CDR2: KGHSH and LQKENI. Between the trimmed V and J ends, which lost 3 bases and 4 bases, there was a span of 15 bases. CDR3: CASSPQRLESTGELFF. The DNA for the CDR3 is TGTGCCAGCTCACCTCAAAGACTAGAATCCACCGGGGAGCTGTTTTTT.